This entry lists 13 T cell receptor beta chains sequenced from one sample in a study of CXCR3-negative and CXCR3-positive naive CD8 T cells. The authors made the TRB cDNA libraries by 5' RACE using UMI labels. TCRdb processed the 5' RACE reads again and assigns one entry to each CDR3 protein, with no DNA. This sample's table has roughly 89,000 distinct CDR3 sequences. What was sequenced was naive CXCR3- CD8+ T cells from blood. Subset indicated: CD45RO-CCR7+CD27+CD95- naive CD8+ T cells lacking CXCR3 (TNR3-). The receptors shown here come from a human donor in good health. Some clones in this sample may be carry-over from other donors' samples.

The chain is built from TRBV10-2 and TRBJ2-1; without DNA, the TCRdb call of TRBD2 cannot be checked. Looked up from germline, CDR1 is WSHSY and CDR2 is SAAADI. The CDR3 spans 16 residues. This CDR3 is CASSETSGSGFNEQFF.

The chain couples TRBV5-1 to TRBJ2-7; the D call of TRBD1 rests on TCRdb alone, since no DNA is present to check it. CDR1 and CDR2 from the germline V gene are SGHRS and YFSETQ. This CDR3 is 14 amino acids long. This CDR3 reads CASSRLGTGSEQYF.

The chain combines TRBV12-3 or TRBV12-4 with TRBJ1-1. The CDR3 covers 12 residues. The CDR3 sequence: CASRGRRSEAFF.

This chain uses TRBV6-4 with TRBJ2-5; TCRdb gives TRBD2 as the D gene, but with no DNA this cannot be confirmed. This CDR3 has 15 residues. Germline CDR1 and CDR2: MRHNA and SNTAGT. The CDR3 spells CASSWQAGAQETQYF.

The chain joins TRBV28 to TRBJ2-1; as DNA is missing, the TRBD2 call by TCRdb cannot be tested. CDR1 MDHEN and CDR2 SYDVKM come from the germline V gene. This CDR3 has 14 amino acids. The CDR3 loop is CASSIDYFYNEQFF.

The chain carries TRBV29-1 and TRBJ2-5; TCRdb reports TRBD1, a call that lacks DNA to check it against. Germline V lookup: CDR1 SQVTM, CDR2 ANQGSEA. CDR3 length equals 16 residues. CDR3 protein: CSVESWGQGASETQYF.

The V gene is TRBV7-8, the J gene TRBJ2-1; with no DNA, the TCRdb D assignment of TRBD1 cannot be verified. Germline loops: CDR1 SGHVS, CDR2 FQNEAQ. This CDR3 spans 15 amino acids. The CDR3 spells CASVKSPGQYNEQFF.

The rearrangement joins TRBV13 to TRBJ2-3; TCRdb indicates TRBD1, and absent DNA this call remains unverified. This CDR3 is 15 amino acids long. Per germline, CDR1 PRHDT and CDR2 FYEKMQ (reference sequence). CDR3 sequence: CASSLPGAGTDTQYF.

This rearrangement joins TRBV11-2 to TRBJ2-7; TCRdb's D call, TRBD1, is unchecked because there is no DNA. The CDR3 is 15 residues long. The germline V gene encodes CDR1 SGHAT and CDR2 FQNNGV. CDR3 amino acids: CASSLWQGDAYEQYF.

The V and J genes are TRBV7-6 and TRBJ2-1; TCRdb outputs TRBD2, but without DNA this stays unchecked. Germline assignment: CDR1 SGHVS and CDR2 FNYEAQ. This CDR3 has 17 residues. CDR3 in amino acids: CASSSLTVSGINNEQFF.

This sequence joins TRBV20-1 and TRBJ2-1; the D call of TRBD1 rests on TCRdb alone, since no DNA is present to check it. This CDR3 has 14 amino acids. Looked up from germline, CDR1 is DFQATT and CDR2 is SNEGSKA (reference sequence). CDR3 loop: CSAREGGRWDEQFF.

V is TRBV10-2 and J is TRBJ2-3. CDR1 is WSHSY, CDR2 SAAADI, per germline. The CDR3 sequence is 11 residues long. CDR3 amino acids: CASSESDTQYF.

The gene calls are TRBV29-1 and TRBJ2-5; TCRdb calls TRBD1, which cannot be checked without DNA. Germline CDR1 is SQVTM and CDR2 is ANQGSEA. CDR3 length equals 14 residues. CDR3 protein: CSVTDRHLGETQYF.